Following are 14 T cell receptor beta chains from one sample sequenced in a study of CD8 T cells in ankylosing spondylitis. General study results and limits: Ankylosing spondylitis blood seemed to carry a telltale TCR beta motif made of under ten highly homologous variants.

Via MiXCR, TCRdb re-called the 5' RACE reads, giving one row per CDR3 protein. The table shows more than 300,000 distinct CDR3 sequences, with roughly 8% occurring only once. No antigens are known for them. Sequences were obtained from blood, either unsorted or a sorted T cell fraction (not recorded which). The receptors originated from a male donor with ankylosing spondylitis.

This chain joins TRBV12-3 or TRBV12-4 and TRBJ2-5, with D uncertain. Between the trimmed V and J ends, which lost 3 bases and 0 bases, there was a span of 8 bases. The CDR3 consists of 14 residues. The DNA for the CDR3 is TGTGCCAGCAGTTTTAAGAGCTACCAAGAGACCCAGTACTTC. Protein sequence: CASSFKSYQETQYF.

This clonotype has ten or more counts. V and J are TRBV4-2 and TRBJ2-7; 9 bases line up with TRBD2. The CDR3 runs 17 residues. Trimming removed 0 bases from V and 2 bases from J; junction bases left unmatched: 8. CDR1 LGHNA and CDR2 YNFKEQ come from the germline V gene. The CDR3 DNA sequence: TGTGCCAGCAGCCAAGATGGGGGAGCGGGAGGCCCCTACGAGCAGTACTTC. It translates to CASSQDGGAGGPYEQYF.

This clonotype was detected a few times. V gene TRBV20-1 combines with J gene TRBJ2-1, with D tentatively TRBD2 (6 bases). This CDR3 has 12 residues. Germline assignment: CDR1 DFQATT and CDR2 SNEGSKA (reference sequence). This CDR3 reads CRAGRDNFEQFF. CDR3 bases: TGCAGGGCGGGACGAGATAACTTTGAGCAGTTCTTC.

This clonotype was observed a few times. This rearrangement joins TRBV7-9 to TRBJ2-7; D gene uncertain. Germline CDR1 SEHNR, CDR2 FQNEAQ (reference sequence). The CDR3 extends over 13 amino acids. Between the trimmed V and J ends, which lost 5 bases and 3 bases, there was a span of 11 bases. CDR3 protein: CASSPPPGYEQYF. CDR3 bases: TGTGCCAGCAGCCCGCCCCCCGGCTACGAGCAGTACTTC. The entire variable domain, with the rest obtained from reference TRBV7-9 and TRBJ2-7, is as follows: DTGVSQNPRHKITKRGQNVTFRCDPISEHNRLYWYRQTLGQGPEFLTYFQNEAQLEKSRLLSDRFSAERPKGSFSTLEIQRTEQGDSAMYLCASSPPPGYEQYFGPGTRLTVT.

The CDR3 protein is CASSLDPMNTEAFF. As DNA, the CDR3 is TGTGCCAGCAGCTTAGATCCCATGAACACTGAAGCTTTCTTT. The J gene is TRBJ1-1, the V gene TRBV7-3; D unresolved. This CDR3 comprises 14 residues. Germline loops: CDR1 SGHTA, CDR2 FQGTGA. Trimming left V 2 bases short and J 0 bases short, with 7 bases between.

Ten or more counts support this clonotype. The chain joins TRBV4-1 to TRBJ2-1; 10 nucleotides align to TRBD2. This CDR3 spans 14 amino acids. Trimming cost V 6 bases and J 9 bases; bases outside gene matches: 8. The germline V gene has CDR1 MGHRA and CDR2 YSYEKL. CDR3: CASRPAGGPGEQFF. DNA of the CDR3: TGCGCCAGCAGACCAGCGGGAGGGCCAGGTGAGCAGTTCTTC.

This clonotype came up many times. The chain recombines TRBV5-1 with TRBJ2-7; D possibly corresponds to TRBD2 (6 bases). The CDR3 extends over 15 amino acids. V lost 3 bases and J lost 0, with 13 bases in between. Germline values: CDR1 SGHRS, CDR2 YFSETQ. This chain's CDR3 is CASSSGSGSSYEQYF. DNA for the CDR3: TGCGCCAGCAGCTCGGGTAGCGGAAGCTCCTACGAGCAGTACTTC. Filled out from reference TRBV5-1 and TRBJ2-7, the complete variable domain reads KAGVTQTPRYLIKTRGQQVTLSCSPISGHRSVSWYQQTPGQGLQFLFEYFSETQRNKGNFPGRFSGRQFSNSRSEMNVSTLELGDSALYLCASSSGSGSSYEQYFGPGTRLTVT.

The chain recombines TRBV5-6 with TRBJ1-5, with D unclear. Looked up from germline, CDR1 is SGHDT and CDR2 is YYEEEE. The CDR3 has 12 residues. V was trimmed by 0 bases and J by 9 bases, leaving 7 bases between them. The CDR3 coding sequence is TGTGCCAGCAGCTTGGCCCCCGGGCCCCAGCATTTT. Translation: CASSLAPGPQHF.

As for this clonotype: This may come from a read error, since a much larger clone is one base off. The CDR3 here is CASRTSTGELFF. CDR3 bases: TGCGCCAGCAGGACGAGCACCGGGGAGCTGTTTTTT. The rearrangement joins TRBV5-1 to TRBJ2-2; no definite D call. From germline, CDR1 is SGHRS and CDR2 YFSETQ. CDR3 length: 12 amino acids. The V gene lost 5 bases and the J gene lost 4 bases, with 6 bases spanning the gap.

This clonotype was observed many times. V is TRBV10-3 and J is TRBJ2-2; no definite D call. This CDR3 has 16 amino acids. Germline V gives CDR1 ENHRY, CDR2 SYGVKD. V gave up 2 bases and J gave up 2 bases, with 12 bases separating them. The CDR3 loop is CAISEVRMINTGELFF. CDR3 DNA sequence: TGTGCCATCAGTGAGGTACGGATGATTAACACCGGGGAGCTGTTTTTT.

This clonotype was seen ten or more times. CDR3 sequence reads: CASSQEETDTQYF. The DNA of the CDR3 is TGCGCCAGCAGCCAAGAAGAAACAGATACGCAGTATTTT. The chain is built from TRBV4-3 and TRBJ2-3; D gene uncertain. V gave up 0 bases and J gave up 3 bases, with 4 bases separating them. Germline CDR1 and CDR2: LGHNA and YSLEER. CDR3 size: 13 residues.

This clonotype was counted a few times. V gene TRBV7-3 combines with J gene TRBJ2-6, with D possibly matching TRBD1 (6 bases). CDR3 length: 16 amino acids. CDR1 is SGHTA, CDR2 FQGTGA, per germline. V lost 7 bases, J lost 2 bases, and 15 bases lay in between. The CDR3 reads CASTKQGSAGANVLTF. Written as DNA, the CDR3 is TGTGCCAGCACAAAACAGGGCTCGGCTGGGGCCAACGTCCTGACTTTC.

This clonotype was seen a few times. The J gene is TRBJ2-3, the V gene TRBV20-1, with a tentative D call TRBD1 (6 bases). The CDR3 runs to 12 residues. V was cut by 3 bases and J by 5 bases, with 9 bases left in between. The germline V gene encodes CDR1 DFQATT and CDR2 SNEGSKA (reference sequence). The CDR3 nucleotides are TGCAGTGCTAGTTTCAGGGGAGATACGCAGTATTTT. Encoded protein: CSASFRGDTQYF.

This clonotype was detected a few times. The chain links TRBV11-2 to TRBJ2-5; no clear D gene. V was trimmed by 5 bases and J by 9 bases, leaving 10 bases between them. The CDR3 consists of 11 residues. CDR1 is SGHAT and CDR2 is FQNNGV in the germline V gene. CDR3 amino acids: CASSPGWAQYF. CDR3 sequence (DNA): TGTGCCAGCAGCCCCGGGTGGGCCCAGTACTTC. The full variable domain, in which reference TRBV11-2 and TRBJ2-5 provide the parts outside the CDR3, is EAGVAQSPRYKIIEKRQSVAFWCNPISGHATLYWYQQILGQGPKLLIQFQNNGVVDDSQLPKDRFSAERLKGVDSTLKIQPAKLEDSAVYLCASSPGWAQYFGPGTRLLVL.